This TCR beta chain is from a study of blood T cell repertoires in COVID-19. The wider study: Collection of acute and convalescent COVID-19 samples took place in the United States, Italy and Spain. T cells, B-cell-depleted T cells, or PBMCs supplied cDNA or gDNA.

Enrolled during active infection, Seattle patients were then followed longitudinally. As originally analysed: Using reference gene primer amplification, nucleated cell counts were estimated. Clones were sequenced by immunoSEQ multiplex PCR, and TCRdb holds only the in-frame ones, with some missing. That table is the source of V, J and clone size, and D and trimming were worked out from the DNA. The repertoire holds 300,000 to 450,000 clones, approximately 90% seen once, with around 4% in the top ten. The CDR3 spans 15 residues. Trimming removed 6 bases at V and 1 base at J, with 13 bases between. Germline V gene data show CDR1 as MNHEY and CDR2 as SVGAGI.

Source material: peripheral blood. The sequence came from a woman in her fifties or sixties with COVID-19, enrolled during active disease. This chain joins TRBV6-5 and TRBJ1-5, with D possibly matching TRBD1 (6 bases). The CDR3 DNA reads TGTGCCAGCAGCACCGACAGGAGCAGCAATCAGCCCCAGCATTTT. This codes for CASSTDRSSNQPQHF.